These T cell receptor beta chains were read from a single sample in a study of OX40 agonist ivuxolimab in advanced cancers. Method: immunoSEQ multiplex PCR; TCRdb's copy keeps in-frame clones and lacks some. The table includes approximately 75,000 clones, roughly 90% detected once. The starting material was CD4+ or CD8+ T cells sorted from blood, obtained in a trial of the OX40 agonist ivuxolimab. Every receptor here comes from an adult with an advanced solid tumor such as melanoma, head and neck, liver or kidney cancer. The CDR3 runs from the conserved cysteine through the conserved F or W. Rows give clone size only sometimes, using once, few, many, or a class for an expanded clone.

14 | TRBJ2-1 | TRBV5-1 | . | CASSLDTTYNEQFF
13 | TRBJ1-2 | TRBV7-2 | once | CASSPKGGDGYTF
14 | TRBJ2-5 | TRBV7-2 | . | CASSLDWNQETQYF
17 | TRBJ1-2 | TRBV25-1 | . | CASSWGAGGNGKHGYTF
14 | TRBJ1-1 | TRBV7-9 | . | CASSPPRGIAEAFF
16 | TRBJ1-4 | TRBV4-2 | . | CASSQDGTGRNEKLFF
16 | TRBJ2-2 | TRBV7-6 | . | CASSSPAGSNTGELFF
13 | TRBJ1-1 | TRBV9 | once | CASSPGMNTEAFF
13 | TRBJ2-7 | TRBV28 | . | CASSYASSYEQYF
14 | TRBJ1-1 | TRBV15 | . | CATSRDRANTEAFF
14 | TRBJ2-7 | TRBV5-4 | . | CASSFVAGTYEQYF
14 | TRBJ2-3 | TRBV2 | . | CASAGTGGADTQYF
15 | TRBJ1-6 | TRBV7-2 | . | CASSLFLGLNSPLHF
17 | TRBJ2-5 | TRBV28 | . | CASSFPGLAGGGETQYF
17 | TRBJ2-6 | TRBV28 | . | CASSGGQGTLWANVLTF
20 | TRBJ1-2 | TRBV4-3 | . | CASSQESQSFSGVGNYGYTF
21 | TRBJ1-5 | TRBV19 | . | CASRNSGTEVYHSNSNQPQHF
15 | TRBJ2-5 | TRBV10-3 | . | CAISESAGVGETQYF
13 | TRBJ1-3 | TRBV30 | . | CAWSVQGLGTIYF
18 | TRBJ2-3 | TRBV7-2 | . | CASSLKGTSATSTDTQYF
13 | TRBJ1-2 | TRBV2 | . | CASSRDSNYGYTF
16 | TRBJ2-2 | TRBV30 | . | CAWSSLLALNTGELFF
15 | TRBJ1-4 | TRBV29-1 | . | CSVEDREGAREKLFF
18 | TRBJ1-2 | TRBV5-1 | . | CASSLSEQLISRAYGYTF
17 | TRBJ2-7 | TRBV5-1 | once | CASSTGPGLAGIHEQYF
16 | TRBJ2-1 | TRBV6-6 | . | CASIKWGGDTHNEQFF
14 | TRBJ2-5 | TRBV10-3 | . | CAISPGTPQETQYF
14 | TRBJ2-1 | TRBV11-1 | . | CASSRETGYNEQFF
15 | . | TRBV28 | . | CASSPYIQDSYEQYF
15 | TRBJ2-2 | TRBV5-3 | . | CARSCRGSHTGELFF
14 | TRBJ1-6 | TRBV5-6 | . | CASSGESWGVPLHF
16 | TRBJ1-1 | TRBV14 | once | CASSQDWSTRGTEAFF
14 | TRBJ2-7 | TRBV18 | . | CASSTGTGVYEQYF
15 | TRBJ1-5 | TRBV28 | . | CASRVGGTGNQPQHF
11 | TRBJ2-3 | TRBV20-1 | . | CSAPRGDTQYF
16 | TRBJ2-1 | TRBV12-5 | . | CASGFSGGSGMNEQFF
11 | TRBJ1-4 | TRBV7-2 | . | CASRSSEKLFF
15 | TRBJ2-7 | TRBV27 | . | CASSPLGQGLYEQYF
15 | TRBJ2-3 | TRBV18 | . | CASSPRQGGTDTQYF
13 | TRBJ1-2 | TRBV28 | . | CASSSAGMDGYTF
14 | TRBJ1-1 | TRBV18 | . | CASSPTGPNTEAFF
16 | TRBJ1-4 | TRBV14 | . | CASSHLGTATNEKLFF
14 | TRBJ2-7 | TRBV6-5 | . | CASSHRDRTYEQYF
17 | TRBJ2-3 | TRBV19 | . | CASRVRTGKAHTDTQYF
15 | TRBJ2-7 | TRBV28 | . | CASRAGTGSSYEQYF
13 | TRBJ2-7 | TRBV28 | . | CASSLGQTYEQYF
18 | TRBJ2-2 | TRBV5-1 | . | CASSLLGQGGANTGELFF
15 | TRBJ1-2 | TRBV28 | . | CASSSADRSLYGYTF
20 | TRBJ1-4 | TRBV27 | . | CASSRLSRDRGYRTNEKLFF
14 | TRBJ2-7 | TRBV4-3 | . | CASSRGISYSEQYF
13 | TRBJ1-1 | TRBV7-9 | once | CASSPPGNTEAFF
15 | TRBJ2-7 | TRBV4-3 | . | CASSQTALSSYEQYF
15 | TRBJ2-7 | TRBV10-3 | . | CATAGTSGSSYEQYF
13 | TRBJ2-3 | TRBV27 | . | CASRATSIHTQYF
14 | TRBJ2-3 | TRBV4-3 | . | CASSRKGHTDTQYF
12 | TRBJ1-1 | TRBV6-9 | . | CASSYSTGEAFF
15 | TRBJ2-1 | TRBV5-1 | . | CASSLAGQGFNEQFF
14 | TRBJ2-3 | TRBV4-1 | . | CASSQRQATDTQYF
13 | TRBJ2-5 | TRBV5-1 | . | CASSFGAAETQYF